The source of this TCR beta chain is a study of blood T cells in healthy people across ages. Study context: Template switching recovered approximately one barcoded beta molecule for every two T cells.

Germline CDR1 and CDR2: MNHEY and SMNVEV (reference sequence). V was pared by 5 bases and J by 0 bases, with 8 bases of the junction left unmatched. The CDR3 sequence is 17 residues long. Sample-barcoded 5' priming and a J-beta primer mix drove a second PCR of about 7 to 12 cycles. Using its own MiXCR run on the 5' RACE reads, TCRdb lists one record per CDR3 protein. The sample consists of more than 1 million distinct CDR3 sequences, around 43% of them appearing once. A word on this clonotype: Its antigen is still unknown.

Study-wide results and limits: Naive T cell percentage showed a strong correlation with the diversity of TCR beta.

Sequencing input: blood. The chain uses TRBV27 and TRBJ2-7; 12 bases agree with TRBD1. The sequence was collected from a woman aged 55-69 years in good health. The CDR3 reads CASSPGQGAPSSYEQYF. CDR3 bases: TGTGCCAGCAGTCCGGGACAGGGGGCCCCTAGCTCCTACGAGCAGTACTTC.